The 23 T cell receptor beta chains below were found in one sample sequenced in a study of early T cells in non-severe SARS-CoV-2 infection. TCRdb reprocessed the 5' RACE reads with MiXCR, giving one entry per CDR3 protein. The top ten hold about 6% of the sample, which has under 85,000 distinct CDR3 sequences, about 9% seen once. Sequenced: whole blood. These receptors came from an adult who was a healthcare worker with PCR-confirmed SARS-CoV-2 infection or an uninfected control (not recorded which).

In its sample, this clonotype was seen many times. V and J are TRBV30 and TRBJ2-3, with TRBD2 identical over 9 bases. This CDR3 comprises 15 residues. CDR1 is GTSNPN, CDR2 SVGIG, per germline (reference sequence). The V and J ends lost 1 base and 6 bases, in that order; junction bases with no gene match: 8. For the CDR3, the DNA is TGTGCCTGGAGTGCCTCTAGCGGGAACCGGGATACGCAGTATTTT. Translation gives CAWSASSGNRDTQYF.

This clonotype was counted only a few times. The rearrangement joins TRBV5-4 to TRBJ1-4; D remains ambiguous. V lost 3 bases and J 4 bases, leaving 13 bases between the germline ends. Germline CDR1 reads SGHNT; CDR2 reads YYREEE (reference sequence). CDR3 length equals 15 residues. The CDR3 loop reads CASSSEVGSNEKLFF. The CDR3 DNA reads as TGTGCCAGCAGCTCGGAGGTCGGGAGTAATGAAAAACTGTTTTTT.

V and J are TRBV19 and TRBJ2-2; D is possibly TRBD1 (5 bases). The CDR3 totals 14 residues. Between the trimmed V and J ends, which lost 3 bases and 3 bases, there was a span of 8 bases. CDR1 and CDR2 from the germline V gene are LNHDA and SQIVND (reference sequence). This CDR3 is CASSMGQDTGELFF. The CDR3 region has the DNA TGTGCCAGTAGTATGGGGCAAGACACCGGGGAGCTGTTTTTT.

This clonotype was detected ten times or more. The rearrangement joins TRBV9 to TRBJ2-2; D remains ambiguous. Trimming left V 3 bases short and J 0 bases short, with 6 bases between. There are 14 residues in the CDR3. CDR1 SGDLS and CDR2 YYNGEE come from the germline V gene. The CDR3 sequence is CASSGQTNTGELFF. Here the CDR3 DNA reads TGTGCCAGCAGCGGTCAGACGAACACCGGGGAGCTGTTTTTT.

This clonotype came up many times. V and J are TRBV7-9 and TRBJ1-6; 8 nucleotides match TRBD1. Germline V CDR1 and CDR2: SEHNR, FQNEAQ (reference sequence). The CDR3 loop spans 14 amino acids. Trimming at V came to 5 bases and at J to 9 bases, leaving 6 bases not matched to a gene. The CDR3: CASSPGQGASPLHF. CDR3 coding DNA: TGTGCCAGCAGCCCAGGGCAGGGGGCTTCACCCCTCCACTTT.

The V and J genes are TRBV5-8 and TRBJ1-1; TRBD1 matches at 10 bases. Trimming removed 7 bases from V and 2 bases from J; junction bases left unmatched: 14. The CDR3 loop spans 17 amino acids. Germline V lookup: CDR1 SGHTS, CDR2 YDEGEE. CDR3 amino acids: CASPTWGTGASNTEAFF. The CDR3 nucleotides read TGTGCCAGCCCTACCTGGGGGACAGGGGCTTCCAACACTGAAGCTTTCTTT.

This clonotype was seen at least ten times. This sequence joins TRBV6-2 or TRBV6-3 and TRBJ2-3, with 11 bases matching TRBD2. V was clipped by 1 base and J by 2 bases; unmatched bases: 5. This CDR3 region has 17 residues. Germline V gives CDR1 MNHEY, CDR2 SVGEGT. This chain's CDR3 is CASSYLPSGGTTDTQYF. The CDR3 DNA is TGTGCCAGCAGTTACTTGCCTAGCGGGGGGACCACAGATACGCAGTATTTT.

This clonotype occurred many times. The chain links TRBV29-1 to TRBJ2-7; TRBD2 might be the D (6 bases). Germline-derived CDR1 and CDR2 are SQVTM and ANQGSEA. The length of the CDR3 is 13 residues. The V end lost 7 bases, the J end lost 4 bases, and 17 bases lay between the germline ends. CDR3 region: CSARGTERYEQYF. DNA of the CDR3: TGCAGCGCCCGCGGGACTGAAAGATACGAGCAGTACTTC.

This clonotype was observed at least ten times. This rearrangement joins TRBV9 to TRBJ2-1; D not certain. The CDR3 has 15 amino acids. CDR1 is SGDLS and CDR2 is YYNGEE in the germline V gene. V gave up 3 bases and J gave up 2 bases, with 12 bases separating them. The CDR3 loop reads CASSDLLGTYNEQFF. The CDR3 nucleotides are TGTGCCAGCAGCGACCTTCTCGGCACCTACAATGAGCAGTTCTTC.

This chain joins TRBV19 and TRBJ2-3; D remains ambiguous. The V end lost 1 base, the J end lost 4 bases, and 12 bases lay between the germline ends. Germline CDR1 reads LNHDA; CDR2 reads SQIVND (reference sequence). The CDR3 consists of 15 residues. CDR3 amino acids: CASSIGGSVSDTQYF. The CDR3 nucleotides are TGTGCCAGTAGTATAGGAGGTTCGGTCTCAGATACGCAGTATTTT. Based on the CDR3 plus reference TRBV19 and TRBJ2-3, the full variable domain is DGGITQSPKYLFRKEGQNVTLSCEQNLNHDAMYWYRQDPGQGLRLIYYSQIVNDFQKGDIAEGYSVSREKKESFPLTVTSAQKNPTAFYLCASSIGGSVSDTQYFGPGTRLTVL.

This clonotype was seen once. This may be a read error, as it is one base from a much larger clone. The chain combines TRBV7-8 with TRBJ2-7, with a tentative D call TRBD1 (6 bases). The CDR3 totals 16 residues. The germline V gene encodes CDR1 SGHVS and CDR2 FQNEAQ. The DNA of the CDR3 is TGTGCCAGCAGTAAGGGGGTACGGCTGAAGGTTGACGATCAGTACTTC. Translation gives CASSKGVRLKVDDQYF.

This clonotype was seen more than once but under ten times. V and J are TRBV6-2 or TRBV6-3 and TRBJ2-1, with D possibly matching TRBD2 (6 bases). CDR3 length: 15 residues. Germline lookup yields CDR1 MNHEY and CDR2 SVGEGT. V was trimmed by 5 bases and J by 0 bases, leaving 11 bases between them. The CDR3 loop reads CASSQLALSYNEQFF. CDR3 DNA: TGTGCCAGCAGTCAACTAGCCCTCTCCTACAATGAGCAGTTCTTC.

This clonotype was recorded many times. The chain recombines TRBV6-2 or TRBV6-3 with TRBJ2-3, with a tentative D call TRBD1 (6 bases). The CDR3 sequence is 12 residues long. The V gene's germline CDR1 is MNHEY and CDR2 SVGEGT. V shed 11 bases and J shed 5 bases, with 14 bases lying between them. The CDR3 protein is CAAEGVGDTQYF. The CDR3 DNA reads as TGTGCCGCCGAGGGGGTCGGAGATACGCAGTATTTT.

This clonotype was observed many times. CDR3: CASSSSPGSSGANVLTF. The CDR3 DNA follows: TGTGCCAGCAGCTCTTCCCCGGGAAGCTCTGGGGCCAACGTCCTGACTTTC. The rearrangement uses TRBV7-9 and TRBJ2-6; TRBD2 is a possible D gene (5 bases). The V and J ends lost 4 bases and 0 bases respectively, with 13 bases between them. In germline, CDR1 is SEHNR, CDR2 FQNEAQ (reference sequence). The CDR3 loop spans 17 amino acids.

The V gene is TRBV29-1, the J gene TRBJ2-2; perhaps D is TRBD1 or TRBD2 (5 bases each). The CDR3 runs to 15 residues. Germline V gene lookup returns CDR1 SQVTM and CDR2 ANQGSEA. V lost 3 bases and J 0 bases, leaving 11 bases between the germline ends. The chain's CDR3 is CSVDLGETNTGELFF. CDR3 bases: TGCAGCGTTGATCTAGGGGAGACGAACACCGGGGAGCTGTTTTTT.

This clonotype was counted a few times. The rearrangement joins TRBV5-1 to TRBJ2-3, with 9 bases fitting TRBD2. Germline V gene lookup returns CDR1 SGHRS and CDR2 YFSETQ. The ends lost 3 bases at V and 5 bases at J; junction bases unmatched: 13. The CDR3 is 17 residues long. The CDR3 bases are TGCGCCAGCAGCTGGCGGGAGGGCCTCTTTGCGGGAGATACGCAGTATTTT. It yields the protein CASSWREGLFAGDTQYF. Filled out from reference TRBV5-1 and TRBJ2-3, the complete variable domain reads KAGVTQTPRYLIKTRGQQVTLSCSPISGHRSVSWYQQTPGQGLQFLFEYFSETQRNKGNFPGRFSGRQFSNSRSEMNVSTLELGDSALYLCASSWREGLFAGDTQYFGPGTRLTVL.

The CDR3: CASSSGDLRTEAFF. The CDR3 region has the DNA TGTGCCAGCAGCTCGGGAGACCTAAGGACTGAAGCTTTCTTT. This sequence joins TRBV7-9 and TRBJ1-1; no clear D. The length of the CDR3 is 14 residues. Germline V CDR1 and CDR2: SEHNR, FQNEAQ (reference sequence). V lost 4 bases and J lost 5, with 14 bases in between. Combining the CDR3 with reference TRBV7-9 and TRBJ1-1 gives the whole variable domain DTGVSQNPRHKITKRGQNVTFRCDPISEHNRLYWYRQTLGQGPEFLTYFQNEAQLEKSRLLSDRFSAERPKGSFSTLEIQRTEQGDSAMYLCASSSGDLRTEAFFGQGTRLTVV.

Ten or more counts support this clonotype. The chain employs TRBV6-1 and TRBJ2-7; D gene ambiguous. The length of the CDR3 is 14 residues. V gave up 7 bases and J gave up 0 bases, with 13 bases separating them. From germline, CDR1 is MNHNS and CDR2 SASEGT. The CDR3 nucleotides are TGTGCCAGCAAGCCAGTGCCCTTCTCCTACGAGCAGTACTTC. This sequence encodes CASKPVPFSYEQYF.

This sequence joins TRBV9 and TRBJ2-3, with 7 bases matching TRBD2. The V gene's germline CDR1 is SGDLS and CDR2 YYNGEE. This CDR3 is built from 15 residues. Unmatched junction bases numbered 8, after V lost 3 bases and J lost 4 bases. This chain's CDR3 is CASSERGQQADTQYF. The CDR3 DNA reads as TGTGCCAGCAGCGAGCGGGGTCAGCAGGCAGATACGCAGTATTTT.

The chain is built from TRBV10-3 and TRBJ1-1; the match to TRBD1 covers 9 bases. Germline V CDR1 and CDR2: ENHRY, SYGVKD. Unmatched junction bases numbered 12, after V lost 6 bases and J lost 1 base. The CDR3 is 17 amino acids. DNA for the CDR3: TGTGCCATCAGCCGCTCGGGGACAGGGCTAAAGAACACTGAAGCTTTCTTT. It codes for CAISRSGTGLKNTEAFF.

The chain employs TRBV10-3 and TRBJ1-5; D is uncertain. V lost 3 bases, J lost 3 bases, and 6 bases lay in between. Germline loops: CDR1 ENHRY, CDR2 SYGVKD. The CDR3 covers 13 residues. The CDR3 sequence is CAISDRYNQPQHF. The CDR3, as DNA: TGTGCCATCAGTGACAGATACAATCAGCCCCAGCATTTT.

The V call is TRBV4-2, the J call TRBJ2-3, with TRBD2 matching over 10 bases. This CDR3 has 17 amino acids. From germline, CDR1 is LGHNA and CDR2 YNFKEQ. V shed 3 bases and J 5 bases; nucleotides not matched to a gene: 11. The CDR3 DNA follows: TGTGCCAGCAGCCAGGGAACTAGCGGGAATCTAGAAGATACGCAGTATTTT. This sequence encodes CASSQGTSGNLEDTQYF.

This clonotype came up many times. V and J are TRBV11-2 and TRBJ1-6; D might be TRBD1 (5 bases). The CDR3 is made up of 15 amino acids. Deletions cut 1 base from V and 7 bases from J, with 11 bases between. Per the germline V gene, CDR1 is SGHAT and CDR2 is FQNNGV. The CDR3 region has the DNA TGTGCCAGCAGCTTAGTTTCAGGGACGAATTCACCCCTCCACTTT. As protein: CASSLVSGTNSPLHF.